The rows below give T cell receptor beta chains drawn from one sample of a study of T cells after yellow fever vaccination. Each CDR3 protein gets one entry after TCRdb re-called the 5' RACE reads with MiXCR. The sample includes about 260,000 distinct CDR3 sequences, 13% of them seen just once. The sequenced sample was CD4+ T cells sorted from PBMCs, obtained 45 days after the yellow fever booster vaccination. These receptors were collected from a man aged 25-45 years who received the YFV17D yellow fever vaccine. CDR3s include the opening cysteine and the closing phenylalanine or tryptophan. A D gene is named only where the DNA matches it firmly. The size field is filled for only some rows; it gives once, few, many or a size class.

CDR3 DNA: TGTGCCATCAGAGGATACAGGGCGGGAGATACGCAGTATTTT; CDR3 protein: CAIRGYRAGDTQYF; clone size: few; D gene: NA; J gene: TRBJ2-3; V gene: TRBV10-3
CDR3 DNA: TGTGCCAGCAGTCTCCTCGGGACTAGCAGCTACGAGCAGTACTTC; CDR3 protein: CASSLLGTSSYEQYF; clone size: few; D gene: TRBD2; J gene: TRBJ2-7; V gene: TRBV12-3/TRBV12-4
CDR3 DNA: TGTGCCAGCAGTGACCCGTCGGATGCAACTAATGAAAAACTGTTTTTT; CDR3 protein: CASSDPSDATNEKLFF; clone size: NA; D gene: NA; J gene: TRBJ1-4; V gene: TRBV6-1
CDR3 DNA: TGCGCCAGCAGCTTGGAGGGACTAGCGGGAGAGCAGTACTTC; CDR3 protein: CASSLEGLAGEQYF; clone size: many; D gene: TRBD2; J gene: TRBJ2-7; V gene: TRBV5-1
CDR3 DNA: TGTGCCAGCAGTTTCGATAGGTTGACCCAGTACTTC; CDR3 protein: CASSFDRLTQYF; clone size: NA; D gene: NA; J gene: TRBJ2-5; V gene: TRBV12-3/TRBV12-4
CDR3 DNA: TGTGCCAGCAGCCAAGGAAGAATCTTTACGCAGTATTTT; CDR3 protein: CASSQGRIFTQYF; clone size: NA; D gene: NA; J gene: TRBJ2-3; V gene: TRBV14
CDR3 DNA: TGCAGCGTTTCCCAATCGACCGCAGGTAGCTACGAGCAGTACTTC; CDR3 protein: CSVSQSTAGSYEQYF; clone size: few; D gene: NA; J gene: TRBJ2-7; V gene: TRBV29-1
CDR3 DNA: TGTGCCAGCAGACCCTCCCGGCGAGGGACCTACGAGCAGTACTTC; CDR3 protein: CASRPSRRGTYEQYF; clone size: few; D gene: NA; J gene: TRBJ2-7; V gene: TRBV6-1
CDR3 DNA: TGTGCCAGCAGCGTCGGACGAGACAATGAGCAGTTCTTC; CDR3 protein: CASSVGRDNEQFF; clone size: NA; D gene: NA; J gene: TRBJ2-1; V gene: TRBV7-3
CDR3 DNA: TGTGCCAGCAGCTCTGGACTAGCGGGAGAACCCTACGAGCAGTACTTC; CDR3 protein: CASSSGLAGEPYEQYF; clone size: NA; D gene: TRBD2; J gene: TRBJ2-7; V gene: TRBV7-9
CDR3 DNA: TGTGCCAGCAGCCAAGGAGATTCGGCCAATCAGCCCCAGCATTTT; CDR3 protein: CASSQGDSANQPQHF; clone size: NA; D gene: NA; J gene: TRBJ1-5; V gene: TRBV3-1
CDR3 DNA: TGTGCCAGCAGTTTCAATCGGGGGGCAAACGAGCAGTACTTC; CDR3 protein: CASSFNRGANEQYF; clone size: NA; D gene: NA; J gene: TRBJ2-7; V gene: TRBV6-5
CDR3 DNA: TGTGCCAGCAGCGAGGACTTTATAAGGGGAGATACGCAGTATTTT; CDR3 protein: CASSEDFIRGDTQYF; clone size: NA; D gene: NA; J gene: TRBJ2-3; V gene: TRBV3-1
CDR3 DNA: TGTGCCAGCAGTGCGGATACAGGGATCCAGCCCCAGCATTTT; CDR3 protein: CASSADTGIQPQHF; clone size: NA; D gene: NA; J gene: TRBJ1-5; V gene: TRBV2
CDR3 DNA: TGCAGCCGGGCTGCTGGGACAGATACGCAGTATTTT; CDR3 protein: CSRAAGTDTQYF; clone size: few; D gene: NA; J gene: TRBJ2-3; V gene: TRBV20-1
CDR3 DNA: TGCGCCAGCAGCCAGGGGCATGGACGTGAAAACATTCAGTACTTC; CDR3 protein: CASSQGHGRENIQYF; clone size: NA; D gene: NA; J gene: TRBJ2-4; V gene: TRBV4-3
CDR3 DNA: TGCGCCAGCAGCTTGTATCTAGCGGGAGAGATAGATACGCAGTATTTT; CDR3 protein: CASSLYLAGEIDTQYF; clone size: few; D gene: TRBD2; J gene: TRBJ2-3; V gene: TRBV5-1
CDR3 DNA: TGTGCCAGCAGTTTAGAGGAAAAACTGTTTTTT; CDR3 protein: CASSLEEKLFF; clone size: few; D gene: NA; J gene: TRBJ1-4; V gene: TRBV12-3/TRBV12-4
CDR3 DNA: TGTGCCAGCAGCTTTCGTAGTAGCGGGAGTGCAGATACGCAGTATTTT; CDR3 protein: CASSFRSSGSADTQYF; clone size: NA; D gene: TRBD2; J gene: TRBJ2-3; V gene: TRBV7-2
CDR3 DNA: TGTGCCAGCAGCGCCGGGGAAGAGACCCAGTACTTC; CDR3 protein: CASSAGEETQYF; clone size: many; D gene: NA; J gene: TRBJ2-5; V gene: TRBV12-3/TRBV12-4
CDR3 DNA: TGCAGCGTGGGGCGACTAGTCAATGAGCAGTTCTTC; CDR3 protein: CSVGRLVNEQFF; clone size: NA; D gene: NA; J gene: TRBJ2-1; V gene: TRBV29-1
CDR3 DNA: TGCGCCAGCAGATCCGACTATCGGAGCACAGATACGCAGTATTTT; CDR3 protein: CASRSDYRSTDTQYF; clone size: NA; D gene: NA; J gene: TRBJ2-3; V gene: TRBV5-1
CDR3 DNA: TGCGCCAGCAGCCAAGGATGGACTAGCGCCAACACAGATACGCAGTATTTT; CDR3 protein: CASSQGWTSANTDTQYF; clone size: NA; D gene: TRBD2; J gene: TRBJ2-3; V gene: TRBV4-3
CDR3 DNA: TGTGCCAGCAGTTCCCGACTAGCGGGAGGGAAATACGAGCAGTACTTC; CDR3 protein: CASSSRLAGGKYEQYF; clone size: NA; D gene: TRBD2; J gene: TRBJ2-7; V gene: TRBV12-3/TRBV12-4
CDR3 DNA: TGCAGCGTTGTTCTGGAGGGCTACACCTTC; CDR3 protein: CSVVLEGYTF; clone size: NA; D gene: NA; J gene: TRBJ1-2; V gene: TRBV29-1
CDR3 DNA: TGTGCCATCAGTCCCGATTCCTCTGGGGCCAACGTCCTGACTTTC; CDR3 protein: CAISPDSSGANVLTF; clone size: few; D gene: NA; J gene: TRBJ2-6; V gene: TRBV10-3
CDR3 DNA: TGTGCCAGCAGCTTATCAGGGGCAGGGGGTAACGAGCAGTACTTC; CDR3 protein: CASSLSGAGGNEQYF; clone size: few; D gene: TRBD1; J gene: TRBJ2-7; V gene: TRBV7-2
CDR3 DNA: TGTGCCAGCAGCCCCCAGGGTACCGGGGCCAACGTCCTGACTTTC; CDR3 protein: CASSPQGTGANVLTF; clone size: few; D gene: NA; J gene: TRBJ2-6; V gene: TRBV7-2
CDR3 DNA: TGCAGCGCCTCGAGGGCTTATGAGCAGTTCTTC; CDR3 protein: CSASRAYEQFF; clone size: NA; D gene: NA; J gene: TRBJ2-1; V gene: TRBV29-1
CDR3 DNA: TGTGCCAGCAGCTTAGTGCCGGGATCCTACAATGAGCAGTTCTTC; CDR3 protein: CASSLVPGSYNEQFF; clone size: few; D gene: NA; J gene: TRBJ2-1; V gene: TRBV7-6
CDR3 DNA: TGCGCCAGCAGCCAAGATGCGACGGGACGGGCCAAAAACATTCAGTACTTC; CDR3 protein: CASSQDATGRAKNIQYF; clone size: NA; D gene: NA; J gene: TRBJ2-4; V gene: TRBV4-3
CDR3 DNA: TGTGCCAGCAGCTTGCGATCAGGGGATGAGCAGTTCTTC; CDR3 protein: CASSLRSGDEQFF; clone size: NA; D gene: NA; J gene: TRBJ2-1; V gene: TRBV7-3
CDR3 DNA: TGTGCCAGCAGCTCGCTCAAGGCCAGCGATACGCAGTATTTT; CDR3 protein: CASSSLKASDTQYF; clone size: few; D gene: NA; J gene: TRBJ2-3; V gene: TRBV7-2
CDR3 DNA: TGTGCCTGGAGTACCGGGACTAGTATAAAGTACGAGCAGTACTTC; CDR3 protein: CAWSTGTSIKYEQYF; clone size: few; D gene: TRBD2; J gene: TRBJ2-7; V gene: TRBV30
CDR3 DNA: TGTGCCAGCAGCAAAGAAGTCAGGGAGGGTATGTCTTCACCCCTCCACTTT; CDR3 protein: CASSKEVREGMSSPLHF; clone size: NA; D gene: NA; J gene: TRBJ1-6; V gene: TRBV21-1
CDR3 DNA: TGCGCCAGCAGCTTGAAGACTTATAGCGGGGGGCAAAACAATGAGCAGTTCTTC; CDR3 protein: CASSLKTYSGGQNNEQFF; clone size: few; D gene: TRBD2; J gene: TRBJ2-1; V gene: TRBV5-1
CDR3 DNA: TGCAGTGCTAGAGTTCGGCGGCCGCTGGAGACCCAGTACTTC; CDR3 protein: CSARVRRPLETQYF; clone size: NA; D gene: NA; J gene: TRBJ2-5; V gene: TRBV20-1
CDR3 DNA: TGTGCCATAGCGGGAGAATACGAGCAGTACTTC; CDR3 protein: CAIAGEYEQYF; clone size: few; D gene: TRBD2; J gene: TRBJ2-7; V gene: TRBV10-3
CDR3 DNA: TGTGCCAGCAGTTACACCCGGGGCGGGACAGCCAATGAGCAGTTCTTC; CDR3 protein: CASSYTRGGTANEQFF; clone size: few; D gene: NA; J gene: TRBJ2-1; V gene: TRBV6-2/TRBV6-3
CDR3 DNA: TGTGCCAGCAGCTGGGAGGGGGCGCGATTAACGGTGGGCACTGAAGCTTTCTTT; CDR3 protein: CASSWEGARLTVGTEAFF; clone size: few; D gene: TRBD1; J gene: TRBJ1-1; V gene: TRBV5-5
CDR3 DNA: TGTGCCAGCAGTTTAGCGATATCCACAGATACGCAGTATTTT; CDR3 protein: CASSLAISTDTQYF; clone size: NA; D gene: NA; J gene: TRBJ2-3; V gene: TRBV12-3/TRBV12-4
CDR3 DNA: TGCGCCAGCAGCTCGACAGGGAGCACAGATACGCAGTATTTT; CDR3 protein: CASSSTGSTDTQYF; clone size: NA; D gene: TRBD1; J gene: TRBJ2-3; V gene: TRBV5-1
CDR3 DNA: TGTGCCAGCTCCGCCCGAGGGGGGCTGGTCTACGAGCAGTACTTC; CDR3 protein: CASSARGGLVYEQYF; clone size: NA; D gene: NA; J gene: TRBJ2-7; V gene: TRBV18
CDR3 DNA: TGTGCCAGCCGCACTAGCGGGAGGGCCGTGCAGTTCTTC; CDR3 protein: CASRTSGRAVQFF; clone size: NA; D gene: TRBD2; J gene: TRBJ2-1; V gene: TRBV7-6
CDR3 DNA: TGTGCCAGCACCCGCACGGGGGCAGATACGCAGTATTTT; CDR3 protein: CASTRTGADTQYF; clone size: NA; D gene: NA; J gene: TRBJ2-3; V gene: TRBV7-2
CDR3 DNA: TGTGCCACCAGCAGAGATCCCCTCGACAGGGTTCCGTACTTC; CDR3 protein: CATSRDPLDRVPYF; clone size: many; D gene: TRBD1; J gene: TRBJ2-7; V gene: TRBV15
CDR3 DNA: TGTGCCAGCAGCCACCCCTTCAATGAGCAGTTCTTC; CDR3 protein: CASSHPFNEQFF; clone size: NA; D gene: NA; J gene: TRBJ2-1; V gene: TRBV3-1
CDR3 DNA: TGTGCCAGCACGGGTGAGGATGGATGGCGCACAGATACGCAGTATTTT; CDR3 protein: CASTGEDGWRTDTQYF; clone size: few; D gene: NA; J gene: TRBJ2-3; V gene: TRBV18
CDR3 DNA: TGTGCCAGCAGCTTAGAGGGCAGAGACTATGGCTACACCTTC; CDR3 protein: CASSLEGRDYGYTF; clone size: many; D gene: NA; J gene: TRBJ1-2; V gene: TRBV7-8
CDR3 DNA: TGTGCCAGCACCACGGGACAGGAAGAGACCCAGTACTTC; CDR3 protein: CASTTGQEETQYF; clone size: few; D gene: TRBD1; J gene: TRBJ2-5; V gene: TRBV5-5
CDR3 DNA: TGCGCCAGCAGGGGGGACACCGGGGAGCTGTTTTTT; CDR3 protein: CASRGDTGELFF; clone size: few; D gene: NA; J gene: TRBJ2-2; V gene: TRBV5-1
CDR3 DNA: TGCGCCAGCATGGGGGAGGCGGGGCTGTCCTACGAGCAGTACTTC; CDR3 protein: CASMGEAGLSYEQYF; clone size: NA; D gene: NA; J gene: TRBJ2-7; V gene: TRBV10-2
CDR3 DNA: TGCGCCAGCAGCTCGACTAGCGGGATTACCGGGGAGCTGTTTTTT; CDR3 protein: CASSSTSGITGELFF; clone size: few; D gene: TRBD2; J gene: TRBJ2-2; V gene: TRBV5-1